There are many counts of the clone carrying this TCR beta chain. Germline assignment: CDR1 DFQATT and CDR2 SNEGSKA (reference sequence). CDR3 size: 13 residues. Trimming cost V 6 bases and J 4 bases, with 12 bases left between them. The sample originates from a study of T-cell reconstitution after alpha-beta-depleted transplantation in children. Construction of the TCRbeta library involved unique molecular identifiers. TCRdb processed the PCR reads anew with MiXCR; each CDR3 protein has one entry. The sample includes 90,000 to 100,000 distinct CDR3 sequences, 12% of them seen just once. This clonotype was sampled from a human donor who donated a stem cell graft to a child with inherited bone marrow failure. The chain combines TRBV20-1 with TRBJ2-2; a weak D match, TRBD1 (6 bases). Source: PBMCs from the stem cell graft donor, taken from the stem cell graft. As DNA, the CDR3 is TGCAGTGCCACCGGACAGAGCACCGGGGAGCTGTTTTTT. Its protein is CSATGQSTGELFF.